This TCR beta chain was identified in a study of blood T cell repertoires in COVID-19. Study-level information: Acute and convalescent COVID-19 specimens originated in the United States, Italy and Spain. From T cells, B-cell-depleted T cells, or PBMCs came the material, which was cDNA or gDNA.

Per the authors' pipeline: Quantification of nucleated cells was approximated via reference gene primer amplification. Libraries were prepared by immunoSEQ multiplex PCR; TCRdb keeps only in-frame clonotypes and omits some of them. V and J calls and clone size are as listed in that table; D and trimming were resolved from the DNA. Counted here are 90,000 to 140,000 clones, around 76% occurring once; the ten biggest clones make up approximately 20%. Looked up from germline, CDR1 is SGHDT and CDR2 is YYEEEE. V lost 0 bases and J 11 bases, leaving 11 bases between the germline ends. This CDR3 contains 12 residues.

The sequencing sample was made of peripheral blood. J is TRBJ1-1 and V is TRBV5-6, with D tentatively TRBD1 (6 bases). This TCR was sampled from a woman aged 70-85 years with acute or convalescent COVID-19. The CDR3 coding sequence is TGTGCCAGCAGCTTGGGGGGGCGCGAGGCTTTCTTT. Amino acid sequence: CASSLGGREAFF.